This T cell receptor (beta chain) was documented in a study of cytomegalovirus exposure and HLA in healthy donors (dated by TCRdb to about 2017). The study in broad terms: According to an earlier analysis of a few hundred of the donors, roughly 180 million T cells yielded 95 million to 140 million unique TCR beta sequences and about 300 Gb of sequence data. An early release covering roughly 580 HLA-typed donors comprised approximately 300 gigabases of sequencing data and roughly 85 million unique TCR sequences. Among the approximately 430 genotyped donors, approximately 82% belonged to the genetic ancestry cluster associated with self-reported Caucasian donors. The study was designed to test whether signatures of past pathogen exposure could be identified by cataloging public T cell receptors. Using immunosequencing, the study profiled T cell repertoires from approximately 700 subjects and related those repertoires to cytomegalovirus serostatus. A separate validation cohort of more than 100 different subjects was used in addition to the approximately 700-subject first cohort. To predict cytomegalovirus infection status, the study brought together high-throughput TCR immunosequencing, statistical association of individual TCRs with disease status, and machine learning. A later analysis re-analyzed previously published TCR beta repertoires from 500 to 700 donors and added high-resolution HLA genotyping to study TCR occurrence patterns. Rather than using new phenotypic data, the later analysis identified candidate immune exposures from TCR beta sequences and from how often those sequences occurred across donors. An earlier analysis of fewer than 750 of the donors used high-throughput TCR beta sequencing to judge whether each TCR beta V gene segment behaved as functional or pseudogenic. Donor age, sex, ethnicity and CMV serostatus were collected together with the repertoire data. A later genetic analysis used genome-wide SNP genotypes for about 65% of the roughly 670 donors, treating that subset as a discovery cohort. All discovery cohort repertoires had been generated using a single sequencing platform. Both class I and class II loci were covered by HLA typing, at four-digit resolution. The number of typed donors differed by locus: roughly 629-640 for A, B, C, DRB1 and DQB1; 500 to 550 for DQA1; around 580 for DPA1; and some 450 for DPB1. Four or five DR-DQ haplotypes were handled as single units for association and clustering, since linkage in the cohort was strong. On average, approximately 250,000 unique TCR beta nucleotide sequences were sequenced per donor among 398 genotyped donors of the cohort, with around 19% of those sequences being non-productive.

In total, fewer than 750 healthy bone marrow donors made up the cohort. All cohort members were sampled while nominally healthy, although unrecorded immune exposures were likely present. The donor tested CMV seropositive, placing the donor among the 250 to 350 seropositive members of the cohort. A peripheral blood sample was collected from each donor, and TCR beta sequencing was performed on peripheral blood mononuclear cells. The Qiagen DNeasy Blood Extraction Kit was used to extract genomic DNA from the blood cell samples. Library preparation was by the immunoSEQ multiplex PCR assay. The multiplex PCR relied on a mix of 60 forward primers for TCR Vbeta segments and 13 reverse primers for TCR Jbeta segments. Amplification of the CDR3 region of rearranged TCR beta genes was performed with a multiplex PCR assay on genomic DNA. On the Illumina HiSeq System, the amplified TCR beta libraries were sequenced as 87-base-pair reads. The original methods were these. A later analysis tallied 75 million to 95 million unique TCR beta chains across the 550 to 850 repertoires, and roughly 11 million of those chains were shared by two or more donors. Raw reads were error-corrected and collapsed into unique sequences with a nearest-neighbor algorithm that merged closely related sequences to remove PCR and sequencing errors. To assign V, D and J gene segments, CDR3 sequences were aligned to IMGT reference sequences. Each retained sequence needed at least a six-nucleotide match to both a V gene segment and a J gene segment. Rearrangements were classified as productive when the CDR3 lacked stop codons and remained in frame with V and J, and all other rearrangements were classified as non-productive. Following IMGT convention, CDR3 was defined as the stretch from the second conserved V-encoded cysteine up to the conserved J-encoded phenylalanine. The earlier analysis of some 540 of the donors excluded any sequence lacking an unambiguous match to a single V gene segment. An earlier analysis of about 600 of the donors called V segments functional above 56.7% productive rearrangements and segregating when the between-donor standard deviation exceeded 5%. A statistical classification framework was developed to diagnose cytomegalovirus status using the catalog of TCR beta chain sequences. In a later analysis, V and J genes were assigned by comparing TCR nucleotide sequences against IMGT/GENE-DB human TR gene sequences. In a later analysis, CDR3 sequences and most-parsimonious VDJ recombination scenarios were assigned using the TCRdist pipeline. In a later analysis, each TCR beta chain was defined by its CDR3 amino acid sequence together with its V-gene family, and reads without a unique V-gene family were excluded. As a way to deal with suspected cross-contamination and a sequencing artifact, a later analysis dropped under 600 nucleotide sequences that were highly shared and had low generation probability. In a later analysis, a clonal expansion index for each public chain was calculated from normalized within-repertoire ranks of inferred template counts. Generation probabilities in a later analysis came from a VDJ recombination model fitted to out-of-frame rearrangements, and those results were checked against IGoR. In a later analysis, TCR-TCR, TCR-HLA and TCR-CMV co-occurrence was scored with hypergeometric tests, and a repertoire-size bias correction was applied to TCR pairs. In a later analysis, false discovery rates were estimated by permuting HLA or CMV assignments 20 times. In a later analysis, co-occurring TCRs were grouped using DBSCAN, and TCRdist sequence similarity was added for clustering within HLA-allele-positive subsets. Repertoires with fewer than 30,000 or more than 120,000 public chains were left out of co-occurrence clustering, as were five repertoires with anomalous nucleotide sharing. TCRdb mirrors the immuneACCESS table, restricted to in-frame sequences. Some clones are absent from its copies; in checked studies, under half trace to an unresolved V gene, and the reason for the others is unknown. Clone size and V and J calls were adopted from that table, with D and trimming inferred from the DNA. The sample has roughly 100,000 clones on record, more than 75% of them singletons. 10% of the sample goes to the ten largest clones.

Overall study results and their limits: The authors suggested that the approach could potentially be extended to other disease states and immunological phenotypes. In an earlier analysis of 587 of the donors, most TCR beta V segments were observed in productive rearrangements about 90% or about 30% of the time, broadly matching IMGT annotations. An association between a missense DCLRE1C variant and V-gene and J-gene trimming of TCR beta chains was found in a later genetic analysis and replicated in an independent cohort. The earlier analysis of approximately 560 of the donors excluded approximately 15 rarely observed V segments, including chromosome 9 orphons, because counts were too low. A cluster of highly shared sequence variants was judged likely to be a technical artifact of the sequencing pipeline. A total of around 150 TCR beta chains were listed by the study as associated with cytomegalovirus. A later analysis found that most CMV-associated TCR beta chains appeared HLA-restricted, with HLA associations seemingly driven largely by CMV exposure. In this cohort, only TCR beta chains were sequenced, and detectable features were limited by the absence of alpha or paired-chain data. In vitro tests confirmed that three of the cytomegalovirus-associated TCR beta chains recognize cytomegalovirus antigens. Linkage disequilibrium might explain the correlated functional status among segregating V segments, but an unknown experimental factor could not be ruled out. Compared with the approximately 720-donor mean, donors in an Asian-associated ancestry cluster had fewer N-insertions in productive TCRs, according to a later genetic analysis. For the cohort, immune exposure information was limited to CMV serostatus. A further reported finding was that TCR beta sequences accurately predicted the HLA-A and HLA-B alleles for most subjects in the first cohort. Several of the top co-occurrence clusters appeared to be linked to parvovirus B19, influenza, CMV and Epstein-Barr virus, according to a later analysis. Compared with equally common non-associated chains, HLA-associated TCR beta chains in a later analysis were more clonally expanded and had lower generation probabilities. The presence/absence analyses assumed that sequencing depth was roughly uniform across donors, and that assumption may not be true. When HLA alleles, especially DR and DQ, strongly co-occurred, attributing TCR associations to individual alleles was difficult. The classifier was reported to diagnose cytomegalovirus status with high specificity and sensitivity in both the original and validation cohorts. In a later analysis, TCR association rates were found to vary across HLA loci, with the most associated TCRs seen for DRB1 alleles and the fewest for HLA-C alleles. Specific HLA alleles were associated with about 17,000 TCR beta sequences at a false discovery rate of 0.05 in a later analysis. HLA typing was unavailable for some donors at each locus, so association tests used only the typed subset. Most TCR sequences were seen in very few donors, while some public TCRs were found in many individuals.

This clone has only a few counts. Its antigen remains unidentified. No qualities accompany the bases; no much larger clone lies one base away. This clonotype was obtained from a woman aged 18-30 years in good health and CMV-seropositive. Sequencing input: PBMCs.

CDR3 protein: CASSINPGQVNYGYTF. The nucleotides are TGTGCCAGTAGTATTAACCCCGGACAGGTAAACTATGGCTACACCTTC. Rearrangement joined TRBV19 to TRBJ1-2; a stretch of 7 junction bases matches TRBD1. CDR1 and CDR2, looked up from the germline V gene (reference sequence), are LNHDA and SQIVND. V is pruned by 3 bases and J by 2 bases, leaving 9 bases of the junction without a gene match. From its cysteine to its phenylalanine, the CDR3 spans 16 amino acids. The retained sequence is limited to the CDR3, 48 bases, with the frame set at the first base. With the portions outside the CDR3 filled from the reference TRBV19 and TRBJ1-2 genes, the complete variable region becomes DGGITQSPKYLFRKEGQNVTLSCEQNLNHDAMYWYRQDPGQGLRLIYYSQIVNDFQKGDIAEGYSVSREKKESFPLTVTSAQKNPTAFYLCASSINPGQVNYGYTFGSGTRLTVV.